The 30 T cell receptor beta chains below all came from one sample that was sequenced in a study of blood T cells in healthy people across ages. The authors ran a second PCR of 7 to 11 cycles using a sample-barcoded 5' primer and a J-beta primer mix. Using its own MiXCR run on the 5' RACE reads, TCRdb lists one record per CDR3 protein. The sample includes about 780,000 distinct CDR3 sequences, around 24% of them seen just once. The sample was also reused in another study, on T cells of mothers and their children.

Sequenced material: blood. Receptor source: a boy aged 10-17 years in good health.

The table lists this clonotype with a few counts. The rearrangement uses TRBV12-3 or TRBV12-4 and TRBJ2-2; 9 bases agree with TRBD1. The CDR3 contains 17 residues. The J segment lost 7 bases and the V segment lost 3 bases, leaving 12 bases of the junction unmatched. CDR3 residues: CASSFYGTGFEGGELFF. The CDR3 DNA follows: TGTGCCAGCAGTTTTTACGGGACAGGGTTTGAGGGCGGGGAGCTGTTTTTT.

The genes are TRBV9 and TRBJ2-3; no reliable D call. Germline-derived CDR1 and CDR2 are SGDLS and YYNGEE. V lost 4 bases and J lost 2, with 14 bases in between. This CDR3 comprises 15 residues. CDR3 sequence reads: CASSPAASFTDTQYF. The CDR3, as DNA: TGTGCCAGCAGCCCCGCCGCCAGCTTCACAGATACGCAGTATTTT.

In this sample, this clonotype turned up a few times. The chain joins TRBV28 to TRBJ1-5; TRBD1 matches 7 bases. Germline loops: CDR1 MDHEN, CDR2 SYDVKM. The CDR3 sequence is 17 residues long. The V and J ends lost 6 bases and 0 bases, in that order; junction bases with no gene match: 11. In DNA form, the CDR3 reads TGTGCCAGCAGAAAGGGAATTACAGGGGTTAGCAATCAGCCCCAGCATTTT. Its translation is CASRKGITGVSNQPQHF.

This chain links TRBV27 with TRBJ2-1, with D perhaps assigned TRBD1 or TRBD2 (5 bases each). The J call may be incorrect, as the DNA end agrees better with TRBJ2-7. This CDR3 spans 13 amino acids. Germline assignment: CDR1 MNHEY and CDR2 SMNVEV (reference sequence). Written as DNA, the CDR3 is TGTGCCAGCAGTCCCACCTCGGGGCACGAGCAGTACTTC. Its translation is CASSPTSGHEQYF.

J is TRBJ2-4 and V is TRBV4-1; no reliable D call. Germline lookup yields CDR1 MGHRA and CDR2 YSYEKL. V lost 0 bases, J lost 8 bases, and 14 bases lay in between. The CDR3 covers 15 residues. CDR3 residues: CASSQDGRRDYIQYF. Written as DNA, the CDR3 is TGCGCCAGCAGCCAAGACGGAAGAAGGGATTACATTCAGTACTTC.

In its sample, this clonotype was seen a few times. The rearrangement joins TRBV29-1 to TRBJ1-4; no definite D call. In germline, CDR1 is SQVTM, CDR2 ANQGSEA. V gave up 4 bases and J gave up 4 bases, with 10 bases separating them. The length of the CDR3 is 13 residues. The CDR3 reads CSVVVGRNEKLFF. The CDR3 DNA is TGCAGCGTTGTAGTAGGCCGTAATGAAAAACTGTTTTTT.

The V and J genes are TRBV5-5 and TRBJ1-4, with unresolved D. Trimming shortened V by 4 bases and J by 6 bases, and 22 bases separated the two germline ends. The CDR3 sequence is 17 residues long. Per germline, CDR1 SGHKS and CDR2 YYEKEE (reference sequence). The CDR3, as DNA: TGTGCCAGCAGCGTTCAGAGGACCCCCCCAAGGGATGAAAAACTGTTTTTT. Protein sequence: CASSVQRTPPRDEKLFF.

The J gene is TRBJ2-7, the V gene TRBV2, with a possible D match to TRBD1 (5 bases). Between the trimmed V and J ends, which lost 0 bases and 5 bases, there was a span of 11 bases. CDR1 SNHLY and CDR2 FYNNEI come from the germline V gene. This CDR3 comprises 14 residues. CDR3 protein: CASSEALVRDEQYF. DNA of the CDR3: TGTGCCAGCAGTGAAGCGCTCGTCAGGGACGAGCAGTACTTC.

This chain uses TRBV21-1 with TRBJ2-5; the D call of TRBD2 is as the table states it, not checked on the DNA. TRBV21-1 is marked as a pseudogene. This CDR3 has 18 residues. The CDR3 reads CASSKALAGPFSQETQYF. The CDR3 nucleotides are TGTGCCAGCAGCAAAGCCCTAGCGGGGCCCTTTTCCCAAGAGACCCAGTACTTC.

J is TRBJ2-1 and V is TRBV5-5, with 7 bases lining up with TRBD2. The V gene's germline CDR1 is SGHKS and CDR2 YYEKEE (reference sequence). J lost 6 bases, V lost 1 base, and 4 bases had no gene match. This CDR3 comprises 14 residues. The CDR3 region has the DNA TGTGCCAGCAGCTTGAAGGCTAGCGGCAATGAGCAGTTCTTC. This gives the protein CASSLKASGNEQFF.

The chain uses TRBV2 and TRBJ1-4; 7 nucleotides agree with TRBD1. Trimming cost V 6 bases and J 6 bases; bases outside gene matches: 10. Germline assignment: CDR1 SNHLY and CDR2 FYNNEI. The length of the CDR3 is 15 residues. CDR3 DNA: TGTGCCAGCAGCCCACAGGGGAAAGAGGATGAAAAACTGTTTTTT. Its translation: CASSPQGKEDEKLFF.

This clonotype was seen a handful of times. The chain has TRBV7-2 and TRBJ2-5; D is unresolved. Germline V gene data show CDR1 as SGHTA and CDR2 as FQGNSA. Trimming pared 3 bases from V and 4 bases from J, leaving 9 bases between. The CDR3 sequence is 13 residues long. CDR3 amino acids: CASSFTSRETQYF. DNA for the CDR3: TGTGCCAGCAGCTTTACCAGCCGAGAGACCCAGTACTTC.

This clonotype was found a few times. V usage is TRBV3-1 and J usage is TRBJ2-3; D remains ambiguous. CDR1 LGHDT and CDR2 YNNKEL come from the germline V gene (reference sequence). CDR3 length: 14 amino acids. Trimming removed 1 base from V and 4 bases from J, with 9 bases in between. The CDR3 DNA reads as TGTGCCAGCAGCCAAGCCACGTCGGCAGATACGCAGTATTTT. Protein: CASSQATSADTQYF.

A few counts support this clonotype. CDR3 nucleotide sequence: TGTGCCAGCAGTTCGACAGGTTTTACTGGAAACACCATATATTTT. As protein: CASSSTGFTGNTIYF. This chain uses TRBV6-5 with TRBJ1-3, with TRBD1 as a possible D gene (6 bases). The CDR3 length is 15 residues. The V gene's germline CDR1 is MNHEY and CDR2 SVGAGI. V lost 4 bases, J lost 2 bases, and 12 bases lay in between.

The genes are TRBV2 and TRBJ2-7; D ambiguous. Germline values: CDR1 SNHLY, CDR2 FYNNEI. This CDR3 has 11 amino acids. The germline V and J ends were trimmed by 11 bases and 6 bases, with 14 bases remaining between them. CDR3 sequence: CASRAVGEQYF. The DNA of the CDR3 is TGTGCCTCCCGCGCCGTCGGCGAGCAGTACTTC.

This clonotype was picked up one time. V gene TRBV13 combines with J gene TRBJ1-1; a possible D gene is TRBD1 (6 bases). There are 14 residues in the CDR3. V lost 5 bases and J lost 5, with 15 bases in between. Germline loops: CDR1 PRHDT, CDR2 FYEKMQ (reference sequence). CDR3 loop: CASSRDNGPTEAFF. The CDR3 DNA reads TGTGCCAGCAGCCGGGACAACGGACCTACTGAAGCTTTCTTT.

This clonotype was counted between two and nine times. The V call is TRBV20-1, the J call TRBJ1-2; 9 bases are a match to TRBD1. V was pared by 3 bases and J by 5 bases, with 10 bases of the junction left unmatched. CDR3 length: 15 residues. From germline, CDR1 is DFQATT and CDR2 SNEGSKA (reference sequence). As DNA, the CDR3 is TGCAGTGCTAGCCTTGTGGGACAGGGAGTTTATGGCTACACCTTC. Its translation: CSASLVGQGVYGYTF.

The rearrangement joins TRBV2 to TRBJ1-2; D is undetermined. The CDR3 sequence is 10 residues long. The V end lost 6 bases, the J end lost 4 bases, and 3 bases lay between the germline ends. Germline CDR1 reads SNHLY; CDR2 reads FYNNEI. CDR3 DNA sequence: TGTGCCAGCAGATCCTATGGCTACACCTTC. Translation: CASRSYGYTF.

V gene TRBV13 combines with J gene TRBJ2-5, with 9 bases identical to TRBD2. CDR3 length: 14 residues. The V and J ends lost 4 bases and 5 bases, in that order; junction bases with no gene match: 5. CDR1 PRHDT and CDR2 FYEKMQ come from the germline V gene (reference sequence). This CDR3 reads CASSSLSGRETQYF. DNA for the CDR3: TGTGCCAGCAGCTCCCTGAGCGGGAGGGAGACCCAGTACTTC.

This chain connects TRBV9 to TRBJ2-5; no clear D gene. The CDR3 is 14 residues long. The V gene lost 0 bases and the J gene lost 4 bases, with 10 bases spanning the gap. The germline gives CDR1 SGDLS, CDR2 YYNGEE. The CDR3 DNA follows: TGTGCCAGCAGCGTAGCTGGAGATGGAGAGACCCAGTACTTC. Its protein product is CASSVAGDGETQYF.

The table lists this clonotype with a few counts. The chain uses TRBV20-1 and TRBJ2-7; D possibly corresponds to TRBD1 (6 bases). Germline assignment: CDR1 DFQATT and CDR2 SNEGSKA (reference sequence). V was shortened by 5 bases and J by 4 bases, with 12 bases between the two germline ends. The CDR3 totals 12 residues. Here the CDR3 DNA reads TGCAGTGCTCAAATGACAGGTTACGAGCAGTACTTC. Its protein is CSAQMTGYEQYF.

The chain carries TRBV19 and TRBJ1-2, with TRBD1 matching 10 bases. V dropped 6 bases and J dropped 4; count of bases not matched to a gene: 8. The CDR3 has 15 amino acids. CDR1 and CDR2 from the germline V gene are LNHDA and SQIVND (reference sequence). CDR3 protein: CASSEDRGRGYGYTF. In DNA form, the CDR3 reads TGTGCCAGTAGCGAGGACAGGGGGAGAGGCTATGGCTACACCTTC.

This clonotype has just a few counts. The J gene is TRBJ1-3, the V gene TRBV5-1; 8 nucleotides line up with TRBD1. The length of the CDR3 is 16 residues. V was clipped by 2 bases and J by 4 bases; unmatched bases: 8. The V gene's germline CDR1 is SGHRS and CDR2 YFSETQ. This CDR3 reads CASSFTGQGAGNTIYF. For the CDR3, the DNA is TGCGCCAGCAGCTTCACGGGTCAGGGGGCCGGAAACACCATATATTTT.

The CDR3 bases are TGTGCCATCAGCCGGACAGAAGGGACTGAAGCTTTCTTT. It encodes CAISRTEGTEAFF. The chain combines TRBV10-3 with TRBJ1-1, with TRBD1 as a possible D gene (6 bases). The ends were cut back, 6 bases at V and 5 bases at J, with 13 bases in the middle. CDR1 and CDR2 from the germline V gene are ENHRY and SYGVKD. There are 13 residues in the CDR3.

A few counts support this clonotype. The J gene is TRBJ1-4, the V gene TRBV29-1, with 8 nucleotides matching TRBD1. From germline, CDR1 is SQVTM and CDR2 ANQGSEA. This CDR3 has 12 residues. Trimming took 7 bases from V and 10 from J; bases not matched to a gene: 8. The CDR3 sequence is CSAIPQGAKLFF. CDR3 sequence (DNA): TGCAGCGCCATACCCCAGGGGGCAAAACTGTTTTTT.

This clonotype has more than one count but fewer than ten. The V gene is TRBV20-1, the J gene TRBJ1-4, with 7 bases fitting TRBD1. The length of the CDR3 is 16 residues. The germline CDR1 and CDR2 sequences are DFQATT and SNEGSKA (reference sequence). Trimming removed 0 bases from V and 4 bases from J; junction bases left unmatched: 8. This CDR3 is CSARDFTGVINEKLFF. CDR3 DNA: TGCAGTGCTAGAGATTTCACAGGGGTTATTAATGAAAAACTGTTTTTT.

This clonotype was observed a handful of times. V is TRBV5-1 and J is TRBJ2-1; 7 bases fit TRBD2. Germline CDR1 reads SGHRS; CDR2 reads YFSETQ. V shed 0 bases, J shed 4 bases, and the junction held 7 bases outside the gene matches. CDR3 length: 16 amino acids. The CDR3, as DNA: TGCGCCAGCAGCTTGGTTTCTGGGAGGGAGTACAATGAGCAGTTCTTC. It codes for CASSLVSGREYNEQFF.

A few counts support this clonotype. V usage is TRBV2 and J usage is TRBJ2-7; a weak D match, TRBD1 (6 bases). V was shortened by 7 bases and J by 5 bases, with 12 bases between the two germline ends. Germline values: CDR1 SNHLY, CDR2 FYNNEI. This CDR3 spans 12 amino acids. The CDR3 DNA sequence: TGTGCCAGCACAGAAACAGGGAACGAGCAGTACTTC. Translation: CASTETGNEQYF. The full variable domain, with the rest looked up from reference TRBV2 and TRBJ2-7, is EPEVTQTPSHQVTQMGQEVILRCVPISNHLYFYWYRQILGQKVEFLVSFYNNEISEKSEIFDDQFSVERPDGSNFTLKIRSTKLEDSAMYFCASTETGNEQYFGPGTRLTVT.

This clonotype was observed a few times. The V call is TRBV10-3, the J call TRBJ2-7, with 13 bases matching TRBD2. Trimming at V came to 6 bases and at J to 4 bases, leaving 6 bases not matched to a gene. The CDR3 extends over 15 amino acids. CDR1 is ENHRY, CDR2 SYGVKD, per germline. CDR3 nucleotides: TGTGCCATCAGCCATACTAGCGGGGGGGAATACGAGCAGTACTTC. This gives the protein CAISHTSGGEYEQYF.

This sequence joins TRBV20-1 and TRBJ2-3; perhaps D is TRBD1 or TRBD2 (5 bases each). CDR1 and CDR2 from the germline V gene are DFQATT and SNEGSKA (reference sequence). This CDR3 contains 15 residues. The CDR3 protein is CSASTGTALTHTQYF. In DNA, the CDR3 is TGCAGCGCCAGTACCGGGACCGCCCTAACCCATACGCAGTATTTT.